Shown below are 20 T cell receptor beta chains from a single sample sequenced in a study of response to subunit inactivated influenza vaccine. TCRdb called the RT-PCR reads again in MiXCR, with one record for every CDR3 protein. The sample carries hundreds of thousands of distinct CDR3 sequences, around 9.9% recorded once. The input for sequencing was PBMCs from blood, taken more than 35 days after vaccination. The origin of the receptors is a man in his forties or fifties who received an inactivated influenza vaccine.

The genes are TRBV7-6 and TRBJ2-6; 7 bases are a match to TRBD1. The germline V gene has CDR1 SGHVS and CDR2 FNYEAQ. The CDR3 contains 15 residues. Unmatched junction bases numbered 3, after V lost 5 bases and J lost 2 bases. CDR3 coding DNA: TGTGCCAGCAGCCTAGGACAGGCTGGGGCCAACGTCCTGACTTTC. It codes for CASSLGQAGANVLTF.

This clonotype was seen more than once but under ten times. The chain carries TRBV19 and TRBJ2-1, with a tentative D call TRBD2 (5 bases). CDR1 is LNHDA and CDR2 is SQIVND in the germline V gene (reference sequence). CDR3 size: 15 residues. The germline V and J ends were trimmed by 3 bases and 2 bases, with 11 bases remaining between them. The CDR3 DNA reads TGTGCCAGTAGTATGGGAGCGGCTACCTACAATGAGCAGTTCTTC. Amino acids: CASSMGAATYNEQFF.

This clonotype has just a few counts. CDR3 nucleotides: TGTGCCAGCAGCTTAATTAGGGCAGGGAGCACCGGGGAGCTGTTTTTT. Translated, it gives CASSLIRAGSTGELFF. This chain uses TRBV11-2 with TRBJ2-2; D possibly matches TRBD1 or TRBD2 (5 bases each). Germline lookup yields CDR1 SGHAT and CDR2 FQNNGV. CDR3 length: 16 amino acids. V shed 2 bases and J shed 4 bases, with 14 bases lying between them.

This clonotype has a handful of counts. The V gene is TRBV20-1, the J gene TRBJ2-2; unclear D gene. This CDR3 region has 16 residues. Looked up from germline, CDR1 is DFQATT and CDR2 is SNEGSKA (reference sequence). Trimming left V 0 bases short and J 0 bases short, with 11 bases between. This CDR3 reads CSARDPVSTNTGELFF. In nucleotides, the CDR3 is TGCAGTGCTAGAGATCCCGTCAGTACGAACACCGGGGAGCTGTTTTTT.

This clonotype has only a few counts. J is TRBJ1-3 and V is TRBV12-3 or TRBV12-4, with D perhaps TRBD1 (6 bases). The CDR3 contains 13 residues. V was pared by 8 bases and J by 4 bases, with 12 bases between. The CDR3 bases are TGTGCCAGCCCCGGGACACCAGGAAACACCATATATTTT. It yields the protein CASPGTPGNTIYF.

The chain has TRBV7-2 and TRBJ1-6; the D is unclear. The length of the CDR3 is 12 residues. With 3 bases removed from V and 8 bases from J, the gap between germline ends came to 5 bases. Per the germline V gene, CDR1 is SGHTA and CDR2 is FQGNSA. CDR3 loop: CASSLSYSPLHF. CDR3 bases: TGTGCCAGCAGCTTGAGTTATTCACCCCTCCACTTT.

In this sample, this clonotype turned up many times. The chain links TRBV29-1 to TRBJ2-1; D gene ambiguous. Deletions cut 4 bases from V and 7 bases from J, with 8 bases between. Germline V gene lookup returns CDR1 SQVTM and CDR2 ANQGSEA. There are 11 residues in the CDR3. CDR3 DNA: TGCAGCGTTGGATTGGAGAATGAGCAGTTCTTC. It is translated as CSVGLENEQFF.

The rearrangement links TRBV24-1 to TRBJ2-2; TRBD1 aligns across 8 bases. The CDR3 has 15 residues. Germline lookup yields CDR1 KGHDR and CDR2 SFDVKD. V shed 4 bases, J shed 4 bases, and the junction held 4 bases outside the gene matches. The CDR3 DNA sequence: TGTGCCACCAGTGACTGGACAGGGACCACCGGGGAGCTGTTTTTT. This translates into CATSDWTGTTGELFF.

This clonotype was counted only a few times. The chain combines TRBV4-3 with TRBJ2-5; D gene uncertain. The germline V gene encodes CDR1 LGHNA and CDR2 YSLEER. With 0 bases removed from V and 7 bases from J, the gap between germline ends came to 12 bases. The CDR3 runs to 14 residues. The CDR3 loop reads CASSQDSEGGTQYF. The CDR3 nucleotides are TGCGCCAGCAGCCAAGATTCTGAAGGTGGGACCCAGTACTTC.

This clonotype was counted a few times. The DNA of the CDR3 is TGTGCCAGCAAGACCCGTAGTGACAATGAGCAGTTCTTC. This translates into CASKTRSDNEQFF. The chain joins TRBV7-9 to TRBJ2-1, with D uncertain. V dropped 7 bases and J dropped 5 bases, with 12 bases sitting between them. Germline lookup yields CDR1 SEHNR and CDR2 FQNEAQ (reference sequence). The CDR3 totals 13 residues.

The V and J genes are TRBV6-6 and TRBJ2-1, with D unresolved. The ends were cut back, 0 bases at V and 7 bases at J, with 7 bases in the middle. CDR1 and CDR2 from the germline V gene are MNHNY and SVGAGI (reference sequence). This CDR3 contains 13 residues. This chain's CDR3 is CASSYSMWNEQFF. The CDR3 nucleotides are TGTGCCAGCAGTTACTCGATGTGGAATGAGCAGTTCTTC.

In regard to this clonotype: This may stem from a read error, because a much larger clone lies one nucleotide away. V and J are TRBV20-1 and TRBJ2-7; D unclear. CDR3 length equals 11 residues. Trimming removed 8 bases at V and 9 bases at J, with 17 bases between. Per germline, CDR1 DFQATT and CDR2 SNEGSKA (reference sequence). For the CDR3, the DNA is TGCAGTCAACGAACGCAGGTGAGGCAGTACTTC. Residues: CSQRTQVRQYF.

The table lists this clonotype with many counts. The V and J genes are TRBV4-3 and TRBJ1-1; 8 nucleotides match TRBD1. Per germline, CDR1 LGHNA and CDR2 YSLEER. With V trimmed by 0 bases and J by 2 bases, 11 bases remained unmatched. CDR3 length: 18 amino acids. The CDR3 loop reads CASSQEAGGQASNTEAFF. CDR3 nucleotides: TGCGCCAGCAGCCAAGAGGCTGGGGGACAGGCCTCAAACACTGAAGCTTTCTTT.

The chain has TRBV27 and TRBJ1-1; weak D call: TRBD1 (5 bases). V dropped 6 bases and J dropped 3 bases, with 17 bases sitting between them. Germline V gives CDR1 MNHEY, CDR2 SMNVEV (reference sequence). The CDR3 spans 15 residues. The CDR3 DNA reads as TGTGCCAGCAGCATGTGGGGGGGGAGCTACACTGAAGCTTTCTTT. Its translation: CASSMWGGSYTEAFF.

This clonotype was seen only a few times. The rearrangement links TRBV12-3 or TRBV12-4 to TRBJ2-5; 7 bases are shared with TRBD2. J lost 6 bases, V lost 8 bases, and 15 bases had no gene match. This CDR3 is built from 15 residues. CDR3 loop: CASAFRLGLEQTQYF. The CDR3 region has the DNA TGTGCCAGCGCCTTCCGCCTCGGACTAGAGCAGACCCAGTACTTC.

The V call is TRBV4-1, the J call TRBJ2-7; D may be TRBD2 (5 bases). V was clipped by 0 bases and J by 3 bases, with 12 bases between them. Per the germline V gene, CDR1 is MGHRA and CDR2 is YSYEKL. CDR3 length: 15 residues. CDR3: CASSQESSRFYEQYF. The DNA for the CDR3 is TGCGCCAGCAGCCAAGAATCTAGCAGGTTCTACGAGCAGTACTTC.

The sample holds many counts of this clonotype. V usage is TRBV9 and J usage is TRBJ2-5, with D unresolved. The CDR3 length is 14 residues. The V end lost 4 bases, the J end lost 0 bases, and 10 bases lay between the germline ends. Germline CDR1 SGDLS, CDR2 YYNGEE. The CDR3 bases are TGTGCCAGCAGCCCCCATGGGTACCAAGAGACCCAGTACTTC. Residues: CASSPHGYQETQYF.

The CDR3 region is CASSFVVWGTGEQFF. The CDR3 nucleotides read TGTGCCAGCAGCTTTGTGGTTTGGGGGACGGGTGAGCAGTTCTTC. The genes are TRBV7-2 and TRBJ2-1; D may be TRBD1 or TRBD2 (5 bases each). Trimming left V 3 bases short and J 9 bases short, with 18 bases between. Germline V gene lookup returns CDR1 SGHTA and CDR2 FQGNSA. This CDR3 is built from 15 residues.

The chain couples TRBV11-1 to TRBJ2-1; D not resolved. V was shortened by 5 bases and J by 5 bases, with 13 bases between the two germline ends. Germline V gives CDR1 SGHAT, CDR2 FQDESV (reference sequence). The CDR3 spans 14 residues. CDR3 nucleotide sequence: TGTGCCAGCAGCGTCGGAGAAGTCGACAATGAGCAGTTCTTC. It yields the protein CASSVGEVDNEQFF.

This clonotype was found a few times. This chain uses TRBV7-9 with TRBJ2-7; D is ambiguous. The germline gives CDR1 SEHNR, CDR2 FQNEAQ (reference sequence). Deletions cut 5 bases from V and 3 bases from J, with 14 bases between. The CDR3 totals 14 residues. The CDR3, as DNA: TGTGCCAGCAGCCGGGCCGGGTCCTACTACGAGCAGTACTTC. Encoded protein: CASSRAGSYYEQYF.